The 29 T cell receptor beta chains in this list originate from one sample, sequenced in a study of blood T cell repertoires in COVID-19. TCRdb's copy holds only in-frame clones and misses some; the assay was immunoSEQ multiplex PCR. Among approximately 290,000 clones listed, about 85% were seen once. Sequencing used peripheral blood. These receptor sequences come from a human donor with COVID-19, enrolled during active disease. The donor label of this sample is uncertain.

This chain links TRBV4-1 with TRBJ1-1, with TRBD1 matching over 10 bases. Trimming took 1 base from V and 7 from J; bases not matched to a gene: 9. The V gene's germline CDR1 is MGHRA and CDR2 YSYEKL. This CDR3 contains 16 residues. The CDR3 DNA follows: TGCGCCAGCAGCCAAGTCGAGAGGACAGGGGGAGGTGAAGCTTTCTTT. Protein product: CASSQVERTGGGEAFF.

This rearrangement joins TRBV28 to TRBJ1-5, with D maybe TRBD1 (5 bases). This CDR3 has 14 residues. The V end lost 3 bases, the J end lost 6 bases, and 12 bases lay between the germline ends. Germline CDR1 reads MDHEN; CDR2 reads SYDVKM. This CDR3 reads CASSLYQGGQPQHF. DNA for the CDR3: TGTGCCAGCAGTTTGTATCAGGGAGGTCAGCCCCAGCATTTT.

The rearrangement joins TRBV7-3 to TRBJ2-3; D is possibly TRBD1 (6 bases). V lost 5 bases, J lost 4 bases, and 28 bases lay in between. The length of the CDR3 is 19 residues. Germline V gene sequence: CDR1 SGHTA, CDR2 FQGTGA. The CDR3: CASSPQNSLGHSRSDTQYF. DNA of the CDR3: TGTGCCAGCAGCCCACAGAATAGTTTGGGACATTCTAGATCAGATACGCAGTATTTT.

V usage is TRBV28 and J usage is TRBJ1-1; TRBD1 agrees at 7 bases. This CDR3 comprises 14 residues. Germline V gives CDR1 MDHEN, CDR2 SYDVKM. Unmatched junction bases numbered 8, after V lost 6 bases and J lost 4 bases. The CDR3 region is CASSRFQGGTEAFF. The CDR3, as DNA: TGTGCCAGCAGCCGGTTCCAGGGGGGCACTGAAGCTTTCTTT.

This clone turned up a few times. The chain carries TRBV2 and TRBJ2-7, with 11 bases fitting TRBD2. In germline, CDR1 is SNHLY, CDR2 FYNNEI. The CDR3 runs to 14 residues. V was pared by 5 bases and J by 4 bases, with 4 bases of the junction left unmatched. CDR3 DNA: TGTGCCAGCAGTTCTTCTAGCGGGGGGTACGAGCAGTACTTC. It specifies CASSSSSGGYEQYF.

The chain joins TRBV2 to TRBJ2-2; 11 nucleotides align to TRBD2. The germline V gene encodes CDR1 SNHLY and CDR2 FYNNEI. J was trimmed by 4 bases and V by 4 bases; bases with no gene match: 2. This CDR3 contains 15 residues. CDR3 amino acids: CASSASGRTTGELFF. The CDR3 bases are TGTGCCAGCAGTGCTAGCGGGAGGACCACCGGGGAGCTGTTTTTT.

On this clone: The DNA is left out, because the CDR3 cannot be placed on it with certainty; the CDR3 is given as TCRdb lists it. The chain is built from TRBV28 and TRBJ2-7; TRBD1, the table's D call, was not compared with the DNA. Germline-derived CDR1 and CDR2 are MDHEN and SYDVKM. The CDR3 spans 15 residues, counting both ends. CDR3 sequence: CASSSSTGPPYEQYF.

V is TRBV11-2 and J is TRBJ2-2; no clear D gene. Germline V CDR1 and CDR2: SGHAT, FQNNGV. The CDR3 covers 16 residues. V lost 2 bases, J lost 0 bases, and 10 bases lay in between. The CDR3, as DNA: TGTGCCAGCAGCTTAAATGTTCCAGCGAACACCGGGGAGCTGTTTTTT. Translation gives CASSLNVPANTGELFF.

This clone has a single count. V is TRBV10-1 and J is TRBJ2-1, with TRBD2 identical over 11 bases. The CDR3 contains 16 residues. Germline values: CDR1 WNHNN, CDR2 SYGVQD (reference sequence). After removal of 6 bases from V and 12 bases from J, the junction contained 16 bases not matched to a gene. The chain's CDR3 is CASRDLAGGAASWQFF. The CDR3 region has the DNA TGCGCCAGCAGGGATTTAGCGGGAGGGGCCGCTTCGTGGCAGTTCTTC.

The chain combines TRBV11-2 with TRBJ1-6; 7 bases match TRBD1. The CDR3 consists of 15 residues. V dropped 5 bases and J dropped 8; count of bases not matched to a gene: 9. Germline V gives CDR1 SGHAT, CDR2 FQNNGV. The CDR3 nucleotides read TGTGCCAGCAGCCGTCAGGGGGGATGGGATTCACCCCTCCACTTT. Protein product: CASSRQGGWDSPLHF. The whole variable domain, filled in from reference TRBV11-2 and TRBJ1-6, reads EAGVAQSPRYKIIEKRQSVAFWCNPISGHATLYWYQQILGQGPKLLIQFQNNGVVDDSQLPKDRFSAERLKGVDSTLKIQPAKLEDSAVYLCASSRQGGWDSPLHFGNGTRLTVT.

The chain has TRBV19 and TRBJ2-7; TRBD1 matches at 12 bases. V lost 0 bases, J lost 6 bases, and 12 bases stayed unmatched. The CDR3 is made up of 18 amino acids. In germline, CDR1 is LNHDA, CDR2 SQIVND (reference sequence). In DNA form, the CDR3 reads TGTGCCAGTAGTATAGATCTCGTCCACGGGACAGGGGGCTTCGAGCAGTACTTC. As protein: CASSIDLVHGTGGFEQYF.

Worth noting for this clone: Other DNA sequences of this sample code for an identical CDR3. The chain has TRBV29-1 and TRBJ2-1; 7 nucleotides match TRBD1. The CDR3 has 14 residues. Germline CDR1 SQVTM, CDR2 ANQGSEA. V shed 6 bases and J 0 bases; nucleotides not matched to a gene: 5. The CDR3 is CSVSGGSSYNEQFF. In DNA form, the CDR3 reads TGCAGCGTATCAGGGGGTAGCTCCTACAATGAGCAGTTCTTC.

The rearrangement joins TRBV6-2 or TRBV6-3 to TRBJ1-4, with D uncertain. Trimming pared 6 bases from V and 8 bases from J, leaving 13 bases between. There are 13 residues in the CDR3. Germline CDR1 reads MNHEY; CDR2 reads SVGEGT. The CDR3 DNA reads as TGTGCCAGCAGCTCCCAGGCCGTCGAAAAACTGTTTTTT. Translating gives CASSSQAVEKLFF.

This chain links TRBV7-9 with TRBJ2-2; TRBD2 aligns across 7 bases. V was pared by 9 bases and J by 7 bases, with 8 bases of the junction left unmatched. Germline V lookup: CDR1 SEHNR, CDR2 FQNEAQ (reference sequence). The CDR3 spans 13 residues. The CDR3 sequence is CASKRPGGGELFF. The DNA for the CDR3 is TGTGCCAGTAAGAGACCGGGGGGCGGGGAGCTGTTTTTT.

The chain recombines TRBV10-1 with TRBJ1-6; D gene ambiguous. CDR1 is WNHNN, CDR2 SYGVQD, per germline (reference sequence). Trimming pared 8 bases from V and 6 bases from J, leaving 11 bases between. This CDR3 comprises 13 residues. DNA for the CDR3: TGCGCCAGCTCGGCAGGACTTAATTCACCCCTCCACTTT. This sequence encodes CASSAGLNSPLHF.

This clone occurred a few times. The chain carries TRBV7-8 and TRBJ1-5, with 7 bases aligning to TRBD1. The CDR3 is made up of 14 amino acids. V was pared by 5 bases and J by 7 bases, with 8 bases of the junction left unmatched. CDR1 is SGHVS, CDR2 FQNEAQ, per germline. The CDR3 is CASSHDRVGQPQHF. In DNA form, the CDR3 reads TGTGCCAGCAGCCACGACAGGGTTGGACAGCCCCAGCATTTT.

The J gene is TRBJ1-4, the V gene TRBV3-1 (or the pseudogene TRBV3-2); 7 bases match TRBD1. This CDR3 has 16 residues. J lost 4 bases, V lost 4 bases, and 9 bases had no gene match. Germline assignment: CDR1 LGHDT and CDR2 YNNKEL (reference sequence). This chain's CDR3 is CASSLKRDRYNEKLFF. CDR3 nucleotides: TGTGCCAGCAGCCTAAAGAGGGACAGATATAATGAAAAACTGTTTTTT.

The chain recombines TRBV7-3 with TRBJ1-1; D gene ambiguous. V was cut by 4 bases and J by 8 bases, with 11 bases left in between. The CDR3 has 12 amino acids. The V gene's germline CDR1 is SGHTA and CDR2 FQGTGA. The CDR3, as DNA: TGTGCCAGCAGCTCGATACAGAACGAAGCTTTCTTT. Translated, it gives CASSSIQNEAFF.

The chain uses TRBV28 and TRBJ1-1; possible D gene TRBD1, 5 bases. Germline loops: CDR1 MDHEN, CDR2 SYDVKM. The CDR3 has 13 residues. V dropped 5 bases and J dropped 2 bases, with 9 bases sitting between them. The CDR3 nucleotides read TGTGCCAGCAGTCAGGGTAGCAACACTGAAGCTTTCTTT. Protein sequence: CASSQGSNTEAFF.

The CDR3 reads CASSPGTGGMYF. CDR3 sequence (DNA): TGTGCCAGCAGCCCAGGTACAGGGGGAATGTACTTC. The chain has TRBV14 and TRBJ2-7; the match to TRBD1 covers 8 bases. Germline CDR1 reads SGHDN; CDR2 reads FVKESK. This CDR3 has 12 residues. The V and J ends lost 4 bases and 12 bases, in that order; junction bases with no gene match: 8. Looking up the rest from reference TRBV14 and TRBJ2-7 gives the full variable domain: EAGVTQFPSHSVIEKGQTVTLRCDPISGHDNLYWYRRVMGKEIKFLLHFVKESKQDESGMPNNRFLAERTGGTYSTLKVQPAELEDSGVYFCASSPGTGGMYFGPGTRLTVT.

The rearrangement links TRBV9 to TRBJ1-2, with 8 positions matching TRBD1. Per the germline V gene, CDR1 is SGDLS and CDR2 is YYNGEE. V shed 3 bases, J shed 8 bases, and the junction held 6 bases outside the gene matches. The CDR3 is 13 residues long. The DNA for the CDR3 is TGTGCCAGCAGCGCTCAGGGGGCGCGGGGCTACACCTTC. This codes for CASSAQGARGYTF.

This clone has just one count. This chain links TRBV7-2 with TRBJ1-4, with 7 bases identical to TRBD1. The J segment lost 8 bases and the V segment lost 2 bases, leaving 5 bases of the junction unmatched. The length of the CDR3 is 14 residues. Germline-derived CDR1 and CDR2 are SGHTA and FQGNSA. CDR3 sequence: CASSLNNRGEKLFF. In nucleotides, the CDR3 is TGTGCCAGCAGCTTAAATAACAGGGGCGAAAAACTGTTTTTT.

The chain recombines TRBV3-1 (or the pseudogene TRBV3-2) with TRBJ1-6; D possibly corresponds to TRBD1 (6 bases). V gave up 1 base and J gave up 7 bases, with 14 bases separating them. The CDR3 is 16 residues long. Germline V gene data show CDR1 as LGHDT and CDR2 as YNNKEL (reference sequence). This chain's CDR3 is CASSQGLQGRNSPLHF. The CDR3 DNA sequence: TGTGCCAGCAGCCAAGGCCTCCAGGGGCGAAATTCACCCCTCCACTTT.

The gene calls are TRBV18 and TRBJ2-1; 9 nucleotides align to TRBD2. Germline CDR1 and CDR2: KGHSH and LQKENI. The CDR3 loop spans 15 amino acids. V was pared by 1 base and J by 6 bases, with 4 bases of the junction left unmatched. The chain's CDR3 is CASSPLTSGSNEQFF. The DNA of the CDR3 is TGTGCCAGCTCACCACTTACTAGCGGGTCCAATGAGCAGTTCTTC.

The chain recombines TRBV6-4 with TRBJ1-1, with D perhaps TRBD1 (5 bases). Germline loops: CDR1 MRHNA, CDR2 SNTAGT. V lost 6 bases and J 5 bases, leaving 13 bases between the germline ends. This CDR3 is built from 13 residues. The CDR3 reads CASRRRDGTEAFF. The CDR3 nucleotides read TGTGCCAGCAGGAGGAGGGACGGGACTGAAGCTTTCTTT.

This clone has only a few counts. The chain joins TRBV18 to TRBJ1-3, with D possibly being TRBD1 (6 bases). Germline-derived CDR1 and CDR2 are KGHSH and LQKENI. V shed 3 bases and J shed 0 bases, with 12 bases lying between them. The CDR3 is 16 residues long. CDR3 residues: CASSPAGTNSGNTIYF. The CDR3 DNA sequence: TGTGCCAGCTCACCTGCCGGGACAAACTCTGGAAACACCATATATTTT.

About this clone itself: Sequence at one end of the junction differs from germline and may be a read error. Here the CDR3 reads CASSSPSSGGVEQPQHF. The CDR3 DNA reads TGTGCCAGCTCATCACCAAGCTCGGGGGGGGTAGAGCAGCCCCAGCATTTT. V usage is TRBV18 and J usage is TRBJ1-5, with D tentatively TRBD1 (5 bases). CDR1 KGHSH and CDR2 LQKENI come from the germline V gene. The CDR3 is 17 amino acids.

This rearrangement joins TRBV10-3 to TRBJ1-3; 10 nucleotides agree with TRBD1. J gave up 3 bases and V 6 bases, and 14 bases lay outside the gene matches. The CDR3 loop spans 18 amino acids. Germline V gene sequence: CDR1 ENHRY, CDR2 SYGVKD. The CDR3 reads CAISSLAGGQGRGNTIYF. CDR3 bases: TGTGCCATCAGCAGCCTGGCGGGGGGACAGGGGCGTGGAAACACCATATATTTT.

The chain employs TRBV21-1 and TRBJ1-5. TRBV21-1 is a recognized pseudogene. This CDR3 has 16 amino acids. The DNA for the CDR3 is TGTGCCAGCAGCAAAGAAGCTCGGGGATCAGATCAGCCCCAGCATTTT. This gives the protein CASSKEARGSDQPQHF.